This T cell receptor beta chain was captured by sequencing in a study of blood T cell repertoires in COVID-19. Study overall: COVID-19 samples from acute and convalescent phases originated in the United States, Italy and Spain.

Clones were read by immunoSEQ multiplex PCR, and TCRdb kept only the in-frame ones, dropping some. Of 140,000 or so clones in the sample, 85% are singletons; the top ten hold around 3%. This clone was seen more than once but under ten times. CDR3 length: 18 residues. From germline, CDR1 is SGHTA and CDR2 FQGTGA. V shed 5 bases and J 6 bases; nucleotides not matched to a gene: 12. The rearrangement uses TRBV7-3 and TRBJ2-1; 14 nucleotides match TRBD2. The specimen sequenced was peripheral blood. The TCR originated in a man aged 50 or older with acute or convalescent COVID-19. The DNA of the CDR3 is TGTGCCAGCAGCCCCTCCGGGACTAGCGGGAGTTGGGGCAATGAGCAGTTCTTC. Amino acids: CASSPSGTSGSWGNEQFF.